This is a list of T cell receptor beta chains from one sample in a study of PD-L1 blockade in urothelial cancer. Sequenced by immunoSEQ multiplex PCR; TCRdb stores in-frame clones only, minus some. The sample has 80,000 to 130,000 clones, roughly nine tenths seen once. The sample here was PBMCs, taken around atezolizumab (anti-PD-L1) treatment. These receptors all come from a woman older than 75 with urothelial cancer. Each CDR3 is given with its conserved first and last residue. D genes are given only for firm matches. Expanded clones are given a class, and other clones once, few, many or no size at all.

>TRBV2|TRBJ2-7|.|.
CASSDSPYEQYF
TGTGCCAGCAGTGACAGTCCCTACGAGCAGTACTTC
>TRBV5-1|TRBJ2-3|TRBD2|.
CASSGTSGFTDTQYF
TGCGCCAGCAGCGGGACTAGCGGGTTCACAGATACGCAGTATTTT
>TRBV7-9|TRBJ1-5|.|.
CASSPGRVSQPQHF
TGTGCCAGCAGCCCGGGCAGGGTGAGTCAGCCCCAGCATTTT
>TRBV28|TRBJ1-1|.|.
CASSLLSQNTEAFF
TGTGCCAGCAGTTTATTGAGCCAGAACACTGAAGCTTTCTTT
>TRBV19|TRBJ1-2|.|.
CASSIDPPGVYGYTF
TGTGCCAGTAGTATAGATCCCCCGGGGGTCTATGGCTACACCTTC
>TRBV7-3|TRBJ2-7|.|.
CASRFRGGSNEQYF
TGTGCCAGCAGGTTCAGGGGAGGGAGTAACGAGCAGTACTTC
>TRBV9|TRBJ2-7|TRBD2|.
CASSVSGNSYEQYF
TGTGCCAGCAGCGTAAGCGGGAACTCCTACGAGCAGTACTTC
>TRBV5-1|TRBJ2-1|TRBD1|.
CASNLGAGGQFF
TGCGCCAGCAATCTTGGGGCAGGGGGACAGTTCTTC
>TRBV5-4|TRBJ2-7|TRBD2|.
CASSFTLAGGPHEQYF
TGTGCCAGCAGCTTTACGCTAGCGGGAGGGCCCCACGAGCAGTACTTC
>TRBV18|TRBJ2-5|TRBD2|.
CASSPPGLAGGASRETQYF
TGTGCCAGCTCGCCACCGGGACTAGCGGGAGGGGCATCGCGGGAGACCCAGTACTTC
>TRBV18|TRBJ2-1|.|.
CASSPNRASSYNEQFF
TGTGCCAGCTCACCGAACAGGGCTAGCTCCTACAATGAGCAGTTCTTC
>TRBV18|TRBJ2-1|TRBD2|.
CASSPDSGTSGWSEQFF
TGTGCCAGCTCACCAGATTCCGGGACTAGCGGGTGGAGTGAGCAGTTCTTC
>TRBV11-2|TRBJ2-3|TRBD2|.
CASSLASGRVDTQYF
TGTGCCAGCAGCTTAGCTAGCGGGAGAGTGGATACGCAGTATTTT
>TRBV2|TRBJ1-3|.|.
CATGPRDGNTIYF
TGTGCCACCGGCCCCAGGGATGGAAACACCATATATTTT
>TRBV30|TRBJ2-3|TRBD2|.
CALRGVLTDTQYF
TGTGCGCTCCGGGGGGTTCTCACAGATACGCAGTATTTT
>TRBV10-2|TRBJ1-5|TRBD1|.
CASSGGTGSGYSNQPQHF
TGCGCCAGCAGTGGGGGGACAGGGAGTGGATATAGCAATCAGCCCCAGCATTTT
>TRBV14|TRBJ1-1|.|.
CASSQEFGLEAFF
TGTGCCAGCAGCCAAGAGTTTGGGCTCGAAGCTTTCTTT
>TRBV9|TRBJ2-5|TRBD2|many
CASSPRTSSKETQYF
TGTGCCAGCAGCCCCCGGACTAGCAGTAAAGAGACCCAGTACTTC
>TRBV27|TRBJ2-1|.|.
CASSPPDNEQFF
TGTGCCAGCAGTCCCCCTGACAATGAGCAGTTCTTC
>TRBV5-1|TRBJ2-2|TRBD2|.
CASSWTSGSNTGELFF
TGCGCCAGCAGCTGGACTAGCGGGAGTAACACCGGGGAGCTGTTTTTT
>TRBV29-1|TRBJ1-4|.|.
CSVGAEKLFF
TGCAGCGTTGGGGCCGAAAAACTGTTTTTT
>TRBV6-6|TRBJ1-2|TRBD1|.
CASSKTGGYGYTF
TGTGCCAGCAGTAAGACAGGGGGATATGGCTACACCTTC
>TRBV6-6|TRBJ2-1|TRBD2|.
CASSRGTSGRDEQFF
TGTGCCAGCAGCCGCGGGACTAGCGGGAGAGATGAGCAGTTCTTC
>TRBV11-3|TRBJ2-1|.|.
CASSSQGGDEQFF
TGTGCCAGCAGTTCACAGGGGGGGGATGAGCAGTTCTTC
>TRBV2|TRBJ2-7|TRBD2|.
CASGLAEAYEQYF
TGTGCCAGCGGGCTAGCGGAAGCCTACGAGCAGTACTTC
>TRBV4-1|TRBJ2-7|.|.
CASSQDTGNLYEQYF
TGCGCCAGCAGCCAAGATACGGGGAACTTGTACGAGCAGTACTTC
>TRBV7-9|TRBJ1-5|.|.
CASSLGGDQPQHF
TGTGCCAGCAGCTTAGGGGGGGATCAGCCCCAGCATTTT
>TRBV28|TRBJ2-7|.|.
CASSQGYYEQYF
TGTGCCAGCAGTCAGGGGTACTACGAGCAGTACTTC
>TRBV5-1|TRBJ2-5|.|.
CASSLVGEETQYF
TGCGCCAGCAGCTTGGTCGGTGAGGAGACCCAGTACTTC
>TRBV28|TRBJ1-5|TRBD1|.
CASSTPDRVDQPQHF
TGTGCCAGCAGTACGCCGGACAGGGTCGATCAGCCCCAGCATTTT
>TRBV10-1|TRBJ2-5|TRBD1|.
CASRGQGQETQYF
TGCGCCAGCCGGGGACAGGGCCAAGAGACCCAGTACTTC